The T cell receptor (beta chain) described here comes from a study of shared clonotypes between healthy human individuals. CDR3 length: 17 residues. Trimming at V came to 0 bases and at J to 4 bases, leaving 6 bases not matched to a gene. Germline V gene data show CDR1 as SGHVS and CDR2 as FQNEAQ. Repertoires were generated with immunoSEQ multiplex PCR, while TCRdb's copy carries only in-frame clones and drops some. The data contain 2 million to 2.5 million clones, about nine tenths of them singletons. Concerning this clone: Its target is unknown.

Study outcomes and limitations: Larger estimated richness was generally recorded for naive subsets relative to memory subsets. Blood alone was sampled, and tissue repertoires likely differ.

The sample comprised naive CD4+ T cells from PBMCs. Indicated subset: CD45RA+ positively selected. This sequence originates from a man between 18 and 35 years old in good health. Some clones in this sample may be carry-over from other donors' samples. The chain joins TRBV7-8 to TRBJ2-2; 9 nucleotides agree with TRBD1. CDR3 residues: CASSLALNRGLTGELFF. CDR3 DNA: TGTGCCAGCAGCTTAGCTCTTAACAGGGGGCTCACCGGGGAGCTGTTTTTT.